The T cell receptor beta chain under discussion was sequenced for a study of cytomegalovirus exposure and HLA in healthy donors. Germline CDR1 reads MDHEN; CDR2 reads SYDVKM. The J segment lost 3 bases and the V segment lost 6 bases, leaving 6 bases of the junction unmatched. The CDR3 loop spans 14 amino acids. The table came from immunoSEQ multiplex PCR; TCRdb's copy has only in-frame clones and leaves some out. This sample has over 200,000 clones, with around four fifths found just once. In regard to this clone: Its target is not known.

Overall study results and limits: In vitro work confirmed that three CMV-associated chains recognize CMV antigens. The authors enumerated some 170 TCR beta chains as linked to cytomegalovirus. Most TCR sequences showed up rarely, but some public TCRs showed up in many donors.

The study drew the donors from its roughly 120-subject validation cohort, separate from the approximately 700-subject first cohort. This receptor was obtained from a woman in her thirties in good health and CMV-seropositive. The sample was PBMCs. V and J are TRBV28 and TRBJ2-7, with 9 bases fitting TRBD2. CDR3 DNA sequence: TGTGCCAGCAGAGCCGGGACTAGCTTCTACGAGCAGTACTTC. This translates into CASRAGTSFYEQYF.